This entry features one T cell receptor (beta chain) sequence. Clones were sequenced by immunoSEQ multiplex PCR, and TCRdb holds only the in-frame ones, with some missing. The sample has tens of thousands of clones, more than 75% seen once. The source of the sample is a study of blood T cell repertoires in COVID-19. The sample consisted of peripheral blood. This TCR was recovered from a woman aged 55-70 years with acute or convalescent COVID-19.

DNA of the CDR3: TGTGCCAGCAGCTTAAGTTTGACAGTCCAAGAGACCCAGTACTTC. It is translated as CASSLSLTVQETQYF. The chain uses TRBV11-2 and TRBJ2-5; tentative D call: TRBD1 (5 bases). Germline V gives CDR1 SGHAT, CDR2 FQNNGV. The length of the CDR3 is 15 residues. Trimming stripped 2 bases from V and 1 base from J, with 11 bases between.